This T cell receptor beta chain originates from a study of control samples from healthy donors and cancer patients. The assay was immunoSEQ multiplex PCR, and TCRdb's table has in-frame clones only and misses some. Of some 200,000 clones in the sample, roughly 91% were seen once. The CDR3 extends over 13 amino acids. The germline CDR1 and CDR2 sequences are GTSNPN and SVGIG (reference sequence). V was clipped by 2 bases and J by 7 bases, with 15 bases between them. The sample was blood. The clonotype was recovered from a man aged 18 to 30 in good health. This chain links TRBV30 with TRBJ2-7, with D tentatively TRBD1 or TRBD2 (5 bases each). The CDR3, as DNA: TGTGCCTGGAGTAGGGGTCAGTCGGGAGAGCAGTACTTC. This gives the protein CAWSRGQSGEQYF.